Listed below are T cell receptor beta chains from one sample, sequenced in a study of shared clonotypes between healthy human individuals. The repertoire was sequenced with immunoSEQ multiplex PCR; TCRdb's copy has only in-frame clones and lacks some. The table shows 1.5 million to 2.5 million clones, with 85% to 95% occurring only once. The sample comprised naive CD8+ T cells sorted from blood. These receptors were taken from a man aged 18-30 years in good health. Each CDR3 is given with its conserved first and last residue. D genes are given only for firm matches. Clone size is not always given. Where it is, it says once, few, many or a class for expanded clones.

cdr3_nt cdr3_aa j_call cdr3_length d_call v_call clone_size
TGTGCCAGCAGCACACACACAGGGGTAGGGGAGACCCAGTACTTC CASSTHTGVGETQYF TRBJ2-5 15 TRBD1 TRBV27 NA
TGCAGCGTGGACAGCAACGGCTACACCTTC CSVDSNGYTF TRBJ1-2 10 NA TRBV29-1 NA
TGTGCCAGCAGCTTGGATACAGGGGTAGGTTCACCCCTCCACTTT CASSLDTGVGSPLHF TRBJ1-6 15 TRBD1 TRBV11-1 NA
TGTGCCAGCAGGGCAGCAACCTACGAGCAGTACTTC CASRAATYEQYF TRBJ2-7 12 NA TRBV2 NA
TGTGCCAGTAGTATGGTGGGGGTGAGCACAGATACGCAGTATTTT CASSMVGVSTDTQYF TRBJ2-3 15 NA TRBV19 NA
TGTGCTACAGCCGGGACTAGCGACGAGCAGTACTTC CATAGTSDEQYF TRBJ2-7 12 TRBD2 TRBV6-6 NA
TGCAGCGTTGAAGCCCGGACAGGGGGCGGAACCGGGGAGCTGTTTTTT CSVEARTGGGTGELFF TRBJ2-2 16 TRBD1 TRBV29-1 NA
TGTGCCAGTAGTATGGGGGGTAGCTATGGCTACACCTTC CASSMGGSYGYTF TRBJ1-2 13 NA TRBV19 NA
TGTGCCAGCAGCGTAAGCCCAACTAATGAAAAACTGTTTTTT CASSVSPTNEKLFF TRBJ1-4 14 NA TRBV2 NA
TGTGCCAGTAGTATAACAGGGGGAATTGGCAATCAGCCCCAGCATTTT CASSITGGIGNQPQHF TRBJ1-5 16 TRBD1 TRBV19 few
TGTGCCAGCAGCCCCACACCGGGGGCTGGAAACATTCAGTACTTC CASSPTPGAGNIQYF TRBJ2-4 15 NA TRBV7-9 NA
TGTGCCAGCAGTTTAGGGGACAGATTCAATCAGCCCCAGCATTTT CASSLGDRFNQPQHF TRBJ1-5 15 TRBD1 TRBV28 NA
TGTGCCAGCACCACGGGGGGTCAAGAGACCCAGTACTTC CASTTGGQETQYF TRBJ2-5 13 TRBD2 TRBV5-6 NA
TGTGCCAGCAGCCCAGAGGAGACCCAGTACTTC CASSPEETQYF TRBJ2-5 11 NA TRBV13 NA